The T cell receptor beta chain under discussion was sequenced for a study of vaccination effects on CD4 cells after COVID-19. Per the germline V gene, CDR1 is LNHDA and CDR2 is SQIVND (reference sequence). J lost 7 bases, V lost 6 bases, and 8 bases had no gene match. This CDR3 has 16 amino acids. About this clone: Its target is unknown.

The protocol was immunoSEQ multiplex PCR, while the TCRdb copy is restricted to in-frame clones and leaves out a portion. The sample shows tens of thousands of clones, around two thirds of them seen only once. Before sequencing, viral peptide pools were used by the ViraFEST assay to expand antigen-specific CD4+ T cells. A 10-day culture period preceded the isolation of CD4+ T cells. The healthy vaccine recipients, who had no prior SARS-CoV-2 infection, showed negative nucleocapsid antibodies. The J gene is TRBJ2-2, the V gene TRBV19, with 13 bases aligning to TRBD2. The TCR comes from a human donor who received a COVID-19 vaccine. Sequencing used CD4+ T cells from PBMCs cultured with HCoV-229E spike peptides, obtained before COVID-19 vaccination. The CDR3 region is CASSGLAGVNGGELFF. Here the CDR3 DNA reads TGTGCCAGTAGCGGACTAGCGGGAGTCAATGGCGGGGAGCTGTTTTTT.